The clone carrying this TCR beta chain was seen at least ten times. Antigen specificity is unknown. This CDR3 is built from 16 residues. Trimming shortened V by 3 bases and J by 3 bases, and 15 bases separated the two germline ends. CDR1 and CDR2 (germline): LGHNA, YSLEER. Library preparation (for TCRbeta) was performed with unique molecular identifiers. MiXCR was run by TCRdb on the PCR reads, yielding one entry per CDR3 protein. The repertoire holds approximately 500,000 distinct CDR3 sequences, roughly a tenth seen once, with 2% in the top ten. The data stem from a study of T-cell reconstitution after alpha-beta-depleted transplantation in children. The study, taken as a whole, reports: Recipient T cells and thymic progenitors that survived were the source of the high TCRbeta diversity seen at day 60 in some patients.

Sequenced material: PBMCs, taken before TCRalphabeta/CD19-depleted stem cell transplant. The sequence was obtained from a child between 2 and 9 years old with inherited bone marrow failure, due to receive a stem cell transplant. This chain joins TRBV4-3 and TRBJ2-1, with TRBD2 as a possible D gene (5 bases). The CDR3 here is CASSHDTRELYNEQFF. Written as DNA, the CDR3 is TGCGCCAGCAGCCATGATACCCGGGAACTCTACAATGAGCAGTTCTTC.